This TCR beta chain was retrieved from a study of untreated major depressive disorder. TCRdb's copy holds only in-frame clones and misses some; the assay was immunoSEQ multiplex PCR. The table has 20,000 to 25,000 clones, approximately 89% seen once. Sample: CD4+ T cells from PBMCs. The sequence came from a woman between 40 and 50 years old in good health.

The CDR3 region is CSVEGGWWTEAFF. CDR3 bases: TGCAGCGTTGAAGGGGGATGGTGGACTGAAGCTTTCTTT. The genes are TRBV29-1 and TRBJ1-1; D gene ambiguous. The V gene's germline CDR1 is SQVTM and CDR2 ANQGSEA. V lost 1 base, J lost 5 bases, and 11 bases lay in between. The CDR3 loop spans 13 amino acids.